The clone carrying this T cell receptor (beta chain) occurred a few times. The antigen remains undetermined. This sample is drawn from a study of beta chain features in type 1 diabetes. Once sorted, every population was more than 95% pure. Every isolated RNA sample was fully reverse transcribed, so sequencing captured expressed TCRB transcripts. Sequenced by immunoSEQ multiplex PCR; TCRdb stores in-frame clones only, minus some. Here the sample spans about 650,000 clones, roughly 12% being singletons. Findings and limits, study-wide: TCRB CDR3s from Type 1 diabetes patients were moderately but significantly shorter in all four CD4+ subsets.

This clonotype originated in a man younger than 40 with type 1 diabetes. The sequencing sample was made of naive CD4+ T cells from blood.

CDR3 in amino acids: CASSLGGAYNEQFF. CDR3 sequence (DNA): TGTGCCAGCTCACTGGGCGGGGCCTACAATGAGCAGTTCTTC. This chain links TRBV18 with TRBJ2-1, with TRBD2 as a possible D gene (6 bases). From germline, CDR1 is KGHSH and CDR2 LQKENI. This CDR3 is built from 14 residues. The V end lost 4 bases, the J end lost 2 bases, and 9 bases lay between the germline ends. The full variable domain, rest sourced from reference TRBV18 and TRBJ2-1, is NAGVMQNPRHLVRRRGQEARLRCSPMKGHSHVYWYRQLPEEGLKFMVYLQKENIIDESGMPKERFSAEFPKEGPSILRIQQVVRGDSAAYFCASSLGGAYNEQFFGPGTRLTVL.